The rows below give T cell receptor beta chains drawn from one sample of a study of cytomegalovirus exposure and HLA in healthy donors. Assay: immunoSEQ multiplex PCR; the TCRdb copy retains only in-frame clones and omits some. The sample carries fewer than 150,000 clones, 70% to 75% recorded once. Sequenced material: PBMCs. The receptors here all came from a woman aged 30 to 39 in good health and CMV-seronegative. Each CDR3 is given with its conserved first and last residue. Each record gives: J gene, CDR3 length, clone size, D gene, V gene, CDR3 protein, CDR3 DNA. The D gene is left open where the match is weak. The size field is filled for only some rows; it gives once, few, many or a size class.

TRBJ1-2,15,NA,TRBD1,TRBV7-9,CASSFDRGPSDGYTF,TGTGCCAGCAGCTTTGATAGGGGGCCCTCTGACGGCTACACCTTC
TRBJ2-1,14,NA,TRBD2,TRBV6-5,CASTNGGDYNEQFF,TGTGCCAGCACCAACGGGGGGGACTACAATGAGCAGTTCTTC
TRBJ2-5,18,NA,TRBD2,TRBV4-2,CASSQESVRSGRLETQYF,TGTGCCAGCAGCCAAGAATCCGTGAGGAGCGGGAGACTCGAGACCCAGTACTTC
TRBJ1-1,14,NA,NA,TRBV19,CASSIGGRETEAFF,TGTGCCAGTAGTATAGGTGGGAGAGAGACTGAAGCTTTCTTT
TRBJ2-1,15,NA,NA,TRBV11-2,CASSLETFGYNEQFF,TGTGCCAGCAGCTTAGAGACATTTGGGTACAATGAGCAGTTCTTC
TRBJ2-7,12,NA,NA,TRBV28,CASSLNSHEQYF,TGTGCCAGCAGTTTAAACTCCCACGAGCAGTACTTC
TRBJ1-4,15,NA,NA,TRBV4-1,CASSQFRAGNEKLFF,TGCGCCAGCAGCCAATTCAGGGCCGGGAATGAAAAACTGTTTTTT
TRBJ1-1,11,once,NA,TRBV6-6,CASTINTEAFF,TGTGCCAGCACTATAAACACTGAAGCTTTCTTT
TRBJ1-3,16,NA,TRBD1,TRBV7-9,CASSTSGTGGGNTIYF,TGTGCCAGCAGCACGTCCGGGACAGGGGGTGGAAACACCATATATTTT
TRBJ1-2,14,NA,TRBD1,TRBV5-4,CASSLARQGYGYTF,TGTGCCAGCAGCTTAGCCAGACAGGGATATGGCTACACCTTC
TRBJ2-3,18,few,TRBD1,TRBV9,CASSASGGWGSSTDTQYF,TGTGCCAGCAGCGCTTCAGGGGGCTGGGGATCTAGCACAGATACGCAGTATTTT
TRBJ2-7,14,NA,NA,TRBV11-3,CASSLSATTYEQYF,TGTGCCAGCAGCTTATCGGCGACTACCTACGAGCAGTACTTC
TRBJ2-7,14,few,NA,TRBV6-5,CASSYRDTSYEQYF,TGTGCCAGCAGTTACCGGGACACATCCTACGAGCAGTACTTC
TRBJ2-3,14,NA,NA,TRBV2,CASSLSRSTDTQYF,TGTGCCAGCAGCCTTAGCAGAAGCACAGATACGCAGTATTTT
TRBJ1-2,12,NA,TRBD1,TRBV29-1,CSVGQGRDGYTF,TGCAGCGTCGGACAGGGGAGAGATGGCTACACCTTC
TRBJ2-1,17,NA,NA,TRBV7-8,CASSPLVQGGTYNEQFF,TGTGCCAGCAGCCCCTTGGTGCAGGGGGGTACCTACAATGAGCAGTTCTTC
TRBJ1-2,15,NA,NA,TRBV9,CASSVSPDSFSRYTF,TGTGCCAGCAGCGTAAGTCCGGACAGCTTTAGTCGCTACACCTTC
TRBJ2-2,15,NA,NA,TRBV5-1,CASSLDRVITGELFF,TGCGCCAGCAGCTTGGACAGGGTTATCACCGGGGAGCTGTTTTTT
TRBJ1-2,12,few,NA,TRBV4-1,CASSHRGDGYTF,TGCGCCAGCAGCCACAGGGGTGATGGCTACACCTTC
TRBJ2-2,16,NA,NA,TRBV27,CASSLIPRGPTGELFF,TGTGCCAGCAGCCTCATCCCGCGGGGGCCCACCGGGGAGCTGTTTTTT
TRBJ2-2,16,NA,NA,TRBV7-9,CASSPRGGANTGELFF,TGTGCCAGCAGCCCCCGTGGCGGGGCGAACACCGGGGAGCTGTTTTTT
TRBJ2-5,15,NA,TRBD1,TRBV6-6,CASSPGTGGRETQYF,TGTGCCAGCAGTCCCGGGACAGGGGGCCGGGAGACCCAGTACTTC
TRBJ1-4,17,NA,NA,TRBV27,CASSHTRGIGTNEKLFF,TGTGCCAGCAGTCATACAAGGGGAATCGGAACTAATGAAAAACTGTTTTTT
TRBJ2-2,15,NA,TRBD1,TRBV6-6,CASSPRTGNTGELFF,TGTGCCAGCAGCCCCCGGACAGGGAACACCGGGGAGCTGTTTTTT
TRBJ2-3,16,NA,TRBD2,TRBV5-6,CASSFGSGGVVDTQYF,TGTGCCAGCAGTTTTGGTAGCGGGGGGGTGGTAGATACGCAGTATTTT
TRBJ2-7,16,once,TRBD2,TRBV28,CASSFHPGTSGSVQYF,TGTGCCAGCAGTTTTCACCCCGGGACTAGCGGGAGCGTGCAGTACTTC
TRBJ2-3,13,NA,TRBD2,TRBV30,CAWSAGGTDTQYF,TGTGCCTGGAGTGCGGGGGGAACAGATACGCAGTATTTT
TRBJ1-5,14,NA,NA,TRBV4-1,CASSPGFLGQPQHF,TGCGCCAGCAGCCCGGGGTTTTTGGGGCAGCCCCAGCATTTT
TRBJ2-7,16,NA,TRBD1,TRBV7-2,CASSLVSGQLSYEQYF,TGTGCCAGCAGCTTAGTATCGGGACAGCTCTCCTACGAGCAGTACTTC
TRBJ2-6,18,NA,NA,TRBV7-3,CASSLTRTGYSGANVLTF,TGTGCCAGCAGCTTAACCCGGACTGGGTACTCTGGGGCCAACGTCCTGACTTTC
TRBJ2-1,17,NA,NA,TRBV5-1,CASSPALDRLTYNEQFF,TGCGCCAGCAGCCCGGCTCTTGACAGACTCACCTACAATGAGCAGTTCTTC
TRBJ1-3,15,NA,NA,TRBV6-5,CASRTTANSGNTIYF,TGTGCCAGCAGGACGACAGCGAACTCTGGAAACACCATATATTTT
TRBJ2-5,15,NA,NA,TRBV5-6,CASSELYRDQETQYF,TGTGCCAGCAGCGAACTGTACAGGGACCAAGAGACCCAGTACTTC
TRBJ2-5,14,NA,TRBD1,TRBV9,CASSGGTGAETQYF,TGTGCCAGCAGCGGGGGGACAGGGGCAGAGACCCAGTACTTC
TRBJ1-2,13,NA,NA,TRBV18,CASSPPTGYGYTF,TGTGCCAGCTCACCACCTACTGGCTATGGCTACACCTTC
TRBJ1-5,15,few,TRBD1,TRBV9,CASSVGDRAYQPQHF,TGTGCCAGCAGCGTAGGAGACAGGGCCTATCAGCCCCAGCATTTT
TRBJ2-7,15,NA,TRBD2,TRBV28,CASSRTGTSRYEQYF,TGTGCCAGCAGCCGAACCGGGACTAGCAGATACGAGCAGTACTTC
TRBJ1-5,13,NA,NA,TRBV6-1,CASTLTANQPQHF,TGTGCCAGCACCTTGACAGCTAATCAGCCCCAGCATTTT
TRBJ1-1,12,NA,NA,TRBV28,CATKRSTTEAFF,TGTGCCACCAAGAGGAGTACCACTGAAGCTTTCTTT
TRBJ1-2,13,few,TRBD1,TRBV19,CASSPGQSYGYTF,TGTGCCAGTAGTCCGGGACAGTCCTATGGCTACACCTTC
TRBJ2-1,15,NA,NA,TRBV6-5,CASSREGSSYNEQFF,TGTGCCAGCAGTCGCGAGGGTAGCTCCTACAATGAGCAGTTCTTC
TRBJ2-7,15,once,TRBD2,TRBV10-2,CASSEEAGVSYEQYF,TGCGCCAGCAGTGAGGAAGCGGGGGTCTCCTACGAGCAGTACTTC
TRBJ1-2,11,NA,NA,TRBV6-6,CASRNRAGYTF,TGTGCCAGCAGAAACAGGGCTGGCTACACCTTC
TRBJ2-5,14,NA,NA,TRBV4-2,CASSKGGAQETQYF,TGTGCCAGCAGTAAGGGCGGGGCACAAGAGACCCAGTACTTC
TRBJ2-1,15,NA,TRBD2,TRBV29-1,CSVVLGGDLSNEQFF,TGCAGCGTCGTCCTCGGGGGGGATTTGAGCAATGAGCAGTTCTTC